Listed below are T cell receptor beta chains from one sample, sequenced in a study of blood T cell repertoires in COVID-19. Sequencing used immunoSEQ multiplex PCR; TCRdb keeps in-frame clones, though not all of them. The sample gives about 190,000 clones, 65% to 80% of which show up once; approximately 13% is in the top ten. Sequencing was done on a sample of peripheral blood. The receptors originated from a man aged 45 to 65 who had recovered from COVID-19. CDR3s include the opening cysteine and the closing phenylalanine or tryptophan. The D gene is left open where the match is weak. Clone sizes are given selectively: once, few, many, or a class where the clone is expanded.

j_gene: TRBJ1-5
abundance: NA
v_gene: TRBV10-2
d_gene: TRBD1
CDR3aa: CASSESTGDQPQHF
CDR3nt: TGCGCCAGCAGTGAGTCAACAGGGGATCAGCCCCAGCATTTT

j_gene: TRBJ1-1
abundance: NA
v_gene: TRBV4-3
d_gene: NA
CDR3aa: CASSQAAGTEAFF
CDR3nt: TGCGCCAGCAGCCAAGCGGCGGGCACTGAAGCTTTCTTT

j_gene: TRBJ1-6
abundance: few
v_gene: TRBV19
d_gene: TRBD1
CDR3aa: CASSIQGASPLHF
CDR3nt: TGTGCCAGTAGTATTCAGGGGGCGTCACCCCTCCACTTT

j_gene: TRBJ2-5
abundance: NA
v_gene: TRBV12-3/TRBV12-4
d_gene: TRBD1
CDR3aa: CVSTVQGGETQYF
CDR3nt: TGTGTCAGCACTGTACAGGGGGGAGAGACCCAGTACTTC

j_gene: TRBJ2-7
abundance: NA
v_gene: TRBV19
d_gene: TRBD1
CDR3aa: CASSPRQGPYEQYF
CDR3nt: TGTGCCAGTAGTCCTCGACAGGGTCCCTACGAGCAGTACTTC

j_gene: TRBJ1-1
abundance: NA
v_gene: TRBV18
d_gene: TRBD1
CDR3aa: CASSPSGGLNTEAFF
CDR3nt: TGTGCCAGCTCACCATCAGGGGGCCTCAACACTGAAGCTTTCTTT

j_gene: TRBJ2-7
abundance: NA
v_gene: TRBV12-5
d_gene: NA
CDR3aa: CASGLNLRDRTQYF
CDR3nt: TGTGCTAGTGGTTTAAATCTCAGGGATAGGACGCAGTACTTC

j_gene: TRBJ2-7
abundance: NA
v_gene: TRBV13
d_gene: NA
CDR3aa: CASSSLGEQYF
CDR3nt: TGTGCCAGCAGCTCCCTCGGCGAGCAGTACTTC

j_gene: TRBJ2-6
abundance: NA
v_gene: TRBV9
d_gene: NA
CDR3aa: CASSVGSLSGANVLTF
CDR3nt: TGTGCCAGCAGCGTGGGTAGCCTCTCTGGGGCCAACGTCCTGACTTTC

j_gene: TRBJ1-1
abundance: NA
v_gene: TRBV7-9
d_gene: TRBD1
CDR3aa: CASIQTRGRMQGNTEAFF
CDR3nt: TGTGCCAGCATCCAGACGAGGGGGCGCATGCAGGGGAACACTGAAGCTTTCTTT

j_gene: TRBJ1-2
abundance: NA
v_gene: TRBV4-1
d_gene: NA
CDR3aa: CASSTRQGYGGYTF
CDR3nt: TGCGCCAGCAGCACCCGTCAGGGTTACGGCGGCTACACCTTC

j_gene: TRBJ2-3
abundance: NA
v_gene: TRBV20-1
d_gene: TRBD2
CDR3aa: CSASGTSGLSDTQYF
CDR3nt: TGCAGTGCTAGTGGCACTAGCGGGTTATCAGATACGCAGTATTTT

j_gene: TRBJ2-7
abundance: NA
v_gene: TRBV27
d_gene: TRBD2
CDR3aa: CASSQKGLVGEQYF
CDR3nt: TGTGCCAGCAGTCAGAAAGGACTAGTCGGGGAGCAGTACTTC

j_gene: TRBJ1-1
abundance: NA
v_gene: TRBV6-5
d_gene: NA
CDR3aa: CASSTRRYTEAFF
CDR3nt: TGTGCCAGCAGTACGCGGAGATACACTGAAGCTTTCTTT

j_gene: TRBJ2-1
abundance: NA
v_gene: TRBV6-1
d_gene: TRBD2
CDR3aa: CASSEMRGLAGGIYNEQFF
CDR3nt: TGTGCCAGCAGTGAAATGAGGGGACTAGCGGGAGGGATCTACAATGAGCAGTTCTTC

j_gene: TRBJ2-1
abundance: NA
v_gene: TRBV4-1
d_gene: TRBD2
CDR3aa: CASSRLAGESGWNEQFF
CDR3nt: TGCGCCAGCAGCCGGCTAGCGGGAGAGTCTGGGTGGAATGAGCAGTTCTTC

j_gene: TRBJ1-5
abundance: NA
v_gene: TRBV12-5
d_gene: NA
CDR3aa: CASAKTVNQPQHF
CDR3nt: TGTGCTAGTGCTAAGACAGTCAATCAGCCCCAGCATTTT